These 20 T cell receptor beta chains were all obtained from the same sample, sequenced in a study of a mutant IDH1 vaccine in newly diagnosed glioma. TCRdb's table, derived via immunoSEQ multiplex PCR, lists solely in-frame clones and lacks some. The table shows some 68,000 clones, with about four fifths occurring only once. The time point is: baseline, week 1 (first vaccination visit). The treatment was: pre-vaccination baseline after standard-of-care therapy. This specimen consisted of PBMCs, obtained from a glioma patient treated with radiotherapy, temozolomide or both. The receptors here all came from a man in his fifties with glioma.

The chain combines TRBV7-9 with TRBJ1-2; TRBD1 is a possible D gene (5 bases). Germline CDR1 and CDR2: SEHNR and FQNEAQ (reference sequence). This CDR3 spans 13 amino acids. With 3 bases removed from V and 1 base from J, the gap between germline ends came to 6 bases. For the CDR3, the DNA is TGTGCCAGCAGCTTGGACAATAACTATGGCTACACCTTC. This encodes CASSLDNNYGYTF.

J is TRBJ2-1 and V is TRBV30; 9 bases fit TRBD2. Germline CDR1 GTSNPN, CDR2 SVGIG (reference sequence). The CDR3 runs to 14 residues. Losses at the gene ends were 2 bases for V and 10 bases for J; bases not matched to a gene: 9. The CDR3 DNA reads TGTGCCTGGAGTCCGGATAATCTAGCGGGGGAGCAGTTCTTC. It specifies CAWSPDNLAGEQFF.

The chain combines TRBV10-2 with TRBJ1-4; D is undetermined. Trimming took 3 bases from V and 8 from J, leaving 7 bases between them. This CDR3 is built from 12 residues. Germline CDR1 reads WSHSY; CDR2 reads SAAADI. CDR3 DNA: TGCGCCAGCAGTGACCGCAGGGAAAAACTGTTTTTT. This codes for CASSDRREKLFF.

CDR3 DNA: TGTGCCAGCAGTTACGGGACAGTAGGAAACACCATATATTTT. It translates to CASSYGTVGNTIYF. The rearrangement joins TRBV6-5 to TRBJ1-3; 7 bases are a match to TRBD1. In germline, CDR1 is MNHEY, CDR2 SVGAGI. The CDR3 consists of 14 residues. V lost 2 bases and J lost 4; bases outside the gene matches: 2.

The gene calls are TRBV2 and TRBJ1-2, with TRBD1 matching over 8 bases. Germline values: CDR1 SNHLY, CDR2 FYNNEI. The V and J ends lost 5 bases and 8 bases, in that order; junction bases with no gene match: 10. This CDR3 spans 14 amino acids. CDR3 protein: CASSSRTGRQGYTF. The CDR3 nucleotides are TGTGCCAGCAGTTCCCGGACAGGGAGGCAGGGCTACACCTTC.

The chain employs TRBV4-3 and TRBJ2-2; 7 nucleotides line up with TRBD2. This CDR3 is 17 amino acids long. The trim removed 3 bases at V and 0 bases at J, leaving 7 bases unmatched. Germline V lookup: CDR1 LGHNA, CDR2 YSLEER. CDR3 protein: CASSQGGGSSNTGELFF. The DNA of the CDR3 is TGCGCCAGCAGCCAGGGGGGGGGAAGTTCGAACACCGGGGAGCTGTTTTTT.

V gene TRBV6-1 combines with J gene TRBJ1-1; 10 nucleotides align to TRBD1. With 6 bases clipped from V and 3 bases from J, the junction kept 1 base outside the gene matches. CDR1 and CDR2 (germline): MNHNS, SASEGT. This CDR3 has 13 amino acids. The CDR3 region is CASSGQGDTEAFF. The CDR3, as DNA: TGTGCCAGCAGCGGACAGGGGGACACTGAAGCTTTCTTT.

In its sample, this clone was seen once. The chain has TRBV6-4 and TRBJ2-2; unclear D gene. CDR3 size: 16 residues. V dropped 4 bases and J dropped 4 bases, with 16 bases sitting between them. In germline, CDR1 is MRHNA, CDR2 SNTAGT. In DNA form, the CDR3 reads TGTGCCAGCAGTGTTGACGGGCCTCGGCCCACCGGGGAGCTGTTTTTT. It is translated as CASSVDGPRPTGELFF.

The chain combines TRBV28 with TRBJ1-5; the D gene is possibly TRBD1 (6 bases). The germline V gene has CDR1 MDHEN and CDR2 SYDVKM. The length of the CDR3 is 15 residues. V shed 3 bases and J shed 7 bases, with 16 bases lying between them. CDR3 coding DNA: TGTGCCAGCAGTTTTTCGTCAGGGGCAGAACAGCCCCAGCATTTT. It is translated as CASSFSSGAEQPQHF.

This chain uses TRBV11-2 with TRBJ2-7; 9 bases line up with TRBD1. Germline lookup yields CDR1 SGHAT and CDR2 FQNNGV. This CDR3 is 16 amino acids long. Trimming took 5 bases from V and 3 from J; bases not matched to a gene: 11. For the CDR3, the DNA is TGTGCCAGCAGCCGGACAGGGGCCCGATTTTACTACGAGCAGTACTTC. This sequence encodes CASSRTGARFYYEQYF.

This clone has a handful of counts. The J gene is TRBJ1-5, the V gene TRBV18; D perhaps matches TRBD1 (6 bases). V was cut by 5 bases and J by 3 bases, with 11 bases left in between. Germline V gene sequence: CDR1 KGHSH, CDR2 LQKENI. The CDR3 spans 14 residues. The CDR3 DNA reads as TGTGCCAGCTCAACGGACAGCCTCAATCAGCCCCAGCATTTT. The encoded protein is CASSTDSLNQPQHF.

This chain connects TRBV6-5 to TRBJ1-1; no clear D gene. Trimming took off 2 bases at V and 0 bases at J, with 10 bases between the two ends. Per germline, CDR1 MNHEY and CDR2 SVGAGI. The CDR3 has 15 amino acids. The CDR3 loop reads CASSYGRIMNTEAFF. CDR3 nucleotides: TGTGCCAGCAGTTACGGCCGGATCATGAACACTGAAGCTTTCTTT.

The chain links TRBV5-1 to TRBJ2-1; no clear D. This CDR3 is built from 11 residues. Trimming stripped 1 base from V and 10 bases from J, with 6 bases between. Germline V CDR1 and CDR2: SGHRS, YFSETQ. CDR3 sequence: CASSLNWEQFF. In nucleotides, the CDR3 is TGCGCCAGCAGCTTGAATTGGGAGCAGTTCTTC. The whole variable domain, filled in from reference TRBV5-1 and TRBJ2-1, reads KAGVTQTPRYLIKTRGQQVTLSCSPISGHRSVSWYQQTPGQGLQFLFEYFSETQRNKGNFPGRFSGRQFSNSRSEMNVSTLELGDSALYLCASSLNWEQFFGPGTRLTVL.

The chain is built from TRBV5-4 and TRBJ2-2, with D possibly TRBD2 on 7 matching bases. The V and J ends lost 2 bases and 7 bases respectively, with 15 bases between them. The CDR3 length is 15 residues. CDR1 and CDR2 (germline): SGHNT, YYREEE (reference sequence). The CDR3 region is CASSFDGGLGGELFF. CDR3 DNA sequence: TGTGCCAGCAGCTTTGACGGGGGGCTGGGCGGGGAGCTGTTTTTT.

This chain joins TRBV9 and TRBJ1-1, with TRBD1 matching over 7 bases. The V and J ends lost 3 bases and 1 base, in that order; junction bases with no gene match: 6. This CDR3 has 15 residues. The germline gives CDR1 SGDLS, CDR2 YYNGEE. The CDR3 here is CASSASGTANTEAFF. CDR3 bases: TGTGCCAGCAGCGCCTCGGGGACAGCGAACACTGAAGCTTTCTTT. Full variable domain (missing parts from reference TRBV9 and TRBJ1-1): DSGVTQTPKHLITATGQRVTLRCSPRSGDLSVYWYQQSLDQGLQFLIQYYNGEERAKGNILERFSAQQFPDLHSELNLSSLELGDSALYFCASSASGTANTEAFFGQGTRLTVV.

The chain combines TRBV10-3 with TRBJ1-2; 9 nucleotides line up with TRBD1. Trimming cost V 10 bases and J 0 bases; bases outside gene matches: 3. The CDR3 is 13 amino acids. Germline V lookup: CDR1 ENHRY, CDR2 SYGVKD. CDR3 in amino acids: CATRDRANYGYTF. In nucleotides, the CDR3 is TGTGCCACACGGGACAGGGCTAACTATGGCTACACCTTC.

This clone is a singleton in its sample. This sequence joins TRBV7-9 and TRBJ1-2; 8 bases agree with TRBD1. The germline CDR1 and CDR2 sequences are SEHNR and FQNEAQ (reference sequence). Trimming at V came to 2 bases and at J to 12 bases, leaving 8 bases not matched to a gene. This CDR3 region has 13 residues. The CDR3 here is CASSLWNGQGNTF. The CDR3 coding sequence is TGTGCCAGCAGCTTATGGAACGGACAGGGAAACACCTTC.

The chain employs TRBV27 and TRBJ2-5; D call uncertain. CDR3 size: 12 residues. V was clipped by 2 bases and J by 7 bases, with 8 bases between them. Germline CDR1 reads MNHEY; CDR2 reads SMNVEV (reference sequence). This CDR3 is CASSLPSGTQYF. Here the CDR3 DNA reads TGTGCCAGCAGTTTACCCTCAGGGACCCAGTACTTC.

The V call is TRBV4-1, the J call TRBJ2-1; D is ambiguous. The CDR3 covers 12 residues. Germline V gene lookup returns CDR1 MGHRA and CDR2 YSYEKL. V was pared by 7 bases and J by 1 base, with 5 bases between. DNA for the CDR3: TGCGCCAGCAAGGGTTCCTACAATGAGCAGTTCTTC. Its translation is CASKGSYNEQFF.

In its sample, this clone is medium-sized. The DNA of the CDR3 is TGTGCCAGCTCACCAGGAGGGACTAGCGGATTATACAATGAGCAGTTCTTC. This codes for CASSPGGTSGLYNEQFF. The chain recombines TRBV18 with TRBJ2-1, with 11 bases lining up with TRBD2. This CDR3 contains 17 residues. The J segment lost 4 bases and the V segment lost 2 bases, leaving 7 bases of the junction unmatched. CDR1 is KGHSH, CDR2 LQKENI, per germline.